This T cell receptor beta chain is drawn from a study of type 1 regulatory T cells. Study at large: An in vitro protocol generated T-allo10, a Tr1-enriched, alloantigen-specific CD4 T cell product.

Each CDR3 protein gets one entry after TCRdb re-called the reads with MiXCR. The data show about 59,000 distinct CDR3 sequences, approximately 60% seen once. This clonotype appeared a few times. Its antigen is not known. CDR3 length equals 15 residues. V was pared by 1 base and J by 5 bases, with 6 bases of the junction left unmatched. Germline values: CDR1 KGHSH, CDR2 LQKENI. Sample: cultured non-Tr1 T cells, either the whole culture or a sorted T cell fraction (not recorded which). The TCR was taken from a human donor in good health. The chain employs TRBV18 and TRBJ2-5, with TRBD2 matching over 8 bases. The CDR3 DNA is TGTGCCAGCTCACCACTTCGGACTAGCCGGGAGACCCAGTACTTC. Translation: CASSPLRTSRETQYF.